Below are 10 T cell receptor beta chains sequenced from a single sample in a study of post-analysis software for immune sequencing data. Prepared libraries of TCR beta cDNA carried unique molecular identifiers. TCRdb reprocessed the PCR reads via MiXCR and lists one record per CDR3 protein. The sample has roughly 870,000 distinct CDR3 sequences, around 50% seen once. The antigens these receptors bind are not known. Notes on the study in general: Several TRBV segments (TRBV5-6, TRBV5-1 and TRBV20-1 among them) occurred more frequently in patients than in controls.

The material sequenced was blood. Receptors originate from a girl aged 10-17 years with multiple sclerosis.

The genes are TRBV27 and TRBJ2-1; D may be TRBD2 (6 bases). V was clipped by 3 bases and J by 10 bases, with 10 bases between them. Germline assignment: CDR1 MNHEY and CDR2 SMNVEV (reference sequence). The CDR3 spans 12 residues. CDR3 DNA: TGTGCCAGCAGTTTTGGGGGGTTGGAGCAGTTCTTC. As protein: CASSFGGLEQFF.

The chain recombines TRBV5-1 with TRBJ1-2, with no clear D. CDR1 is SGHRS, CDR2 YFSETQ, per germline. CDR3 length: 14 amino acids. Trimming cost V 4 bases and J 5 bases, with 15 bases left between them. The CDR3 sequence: CASSATDIVYGYTF. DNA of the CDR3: TGCGCCAGCAGCGCCACCGACATCGTGTATGGCTACACCTTC.

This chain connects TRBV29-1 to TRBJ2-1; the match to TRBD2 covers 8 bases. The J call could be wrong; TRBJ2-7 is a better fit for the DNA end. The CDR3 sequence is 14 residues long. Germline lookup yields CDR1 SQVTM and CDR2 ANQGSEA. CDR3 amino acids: CSVEGPGLAGEQYF. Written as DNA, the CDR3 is TGCAGCGTTGAGGGTCCAGGACTAGCTGGTGAGCAGTACTTC.

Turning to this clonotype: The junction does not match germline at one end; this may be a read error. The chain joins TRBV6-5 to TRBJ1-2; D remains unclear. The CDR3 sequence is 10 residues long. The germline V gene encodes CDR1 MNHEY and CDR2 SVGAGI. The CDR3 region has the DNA TGTGCCAGCAGGGGGTTTGGCCACACCTTC. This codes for CASRGFGHTF.

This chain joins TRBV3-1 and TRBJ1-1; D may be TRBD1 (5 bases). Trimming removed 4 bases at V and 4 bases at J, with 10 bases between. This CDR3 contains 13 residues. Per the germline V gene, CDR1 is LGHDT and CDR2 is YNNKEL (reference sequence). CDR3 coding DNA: TGTGCCAGCAGCCTATCCGGGGCCACTGAAGCTTTCTTT. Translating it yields CASSLSGATEAFF.

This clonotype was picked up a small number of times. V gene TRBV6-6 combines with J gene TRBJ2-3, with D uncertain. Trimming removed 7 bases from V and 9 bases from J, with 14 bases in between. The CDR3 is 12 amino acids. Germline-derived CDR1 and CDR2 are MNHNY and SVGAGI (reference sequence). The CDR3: CASKDGGGTQYF. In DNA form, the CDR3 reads TGTGCCAGCAAGGACGGTGGCGGCACGCAGTATTTT.

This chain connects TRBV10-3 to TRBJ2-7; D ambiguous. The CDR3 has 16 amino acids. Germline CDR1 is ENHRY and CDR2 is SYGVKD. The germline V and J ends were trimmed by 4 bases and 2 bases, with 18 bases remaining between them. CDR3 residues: CAISGSVGRSPYEQYF. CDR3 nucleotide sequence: TGTGCCATCAGTGGATCTGTTGGCAGGTCCCCCTACGAGCAGTACTTC.

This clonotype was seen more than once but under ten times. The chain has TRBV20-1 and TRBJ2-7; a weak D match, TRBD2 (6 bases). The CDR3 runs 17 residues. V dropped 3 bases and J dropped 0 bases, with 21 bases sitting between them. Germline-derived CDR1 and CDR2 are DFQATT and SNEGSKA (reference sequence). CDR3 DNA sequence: TGCAGTGCTAGTCCTGTAACTATAGCGGCCTTCTCCTACGAGCAGTACTTC. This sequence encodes CSASPVTIAAFSYEQYF.

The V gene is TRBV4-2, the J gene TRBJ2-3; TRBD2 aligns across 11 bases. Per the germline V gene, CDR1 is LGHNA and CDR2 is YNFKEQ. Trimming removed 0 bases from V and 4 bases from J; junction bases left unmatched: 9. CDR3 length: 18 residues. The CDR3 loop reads CASSQDRLAGGGADTQYF. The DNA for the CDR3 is TGTGCCAGCAGCCAAGATCGGCTAGCGGGAGGTGGCGCAGATACGCAGTATTTT.

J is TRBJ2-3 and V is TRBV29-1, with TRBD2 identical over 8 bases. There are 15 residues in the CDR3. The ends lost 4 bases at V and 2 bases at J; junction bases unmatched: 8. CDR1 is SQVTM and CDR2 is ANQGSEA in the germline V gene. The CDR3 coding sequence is TGCAGCGTTGTCGCTAGCGGGCTCCTCACAGATACGCAGTATTTT. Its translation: CSVVASGLLTDTQYF.